In its sample, the clone carrying this T cell receptor beta chain was seen many times. Antigen unknown. With 0 bases removed from V and 7 bases from J, the gap between germline ends came to 7 bases. CDR3 length: 13 amino acids. The germline V gene encodes CDR1 LGHDT and CDR2 YNNKEL (reference sequence). This specimen belongs to a study of T cells in Graves' hyperthyroidism and ophthalmopathy. General study results and limits: A model of 13 V-J pairs discriminated ophthalmopathy from stable hyperthyroidism. Median prediction lead before ophthalmopathy onset was 6.5 months with the model. Most expanded thyroid clonotypes above 0.001 recurred in blood.

What was amplified from RNA transcripts were TCR beta CDR3 regions. HTBI primers were employed in a first-round RT-PCR of the TCR CDR3. TCRdb re-called the multiplex PCR reads with MiXCR, one entry per CDR3 protein. The repertoire holds 450,000 to 600,000 distinct CDR3 sequences, with roughly 21% as singletons. Diagnostic decisions used clinical symptoms, serum thyroxine and TRAb, thyroid ultrasound and orbital computed tomography. The J gene is TRBJ1-5, the V gene TRBV3-1, with no clear D. This TCR came from a man between 35 and 55 years old with Graves' ophthalmopathy. Sequencing used blood. The CDR3 loop is CASSQDVRQPQHF. The DNA of the CDR3 is TGTGCCAGCAGCCAAGATGTTAGGCAGCCCCAGCATTTT.